Below, 9 T cell receptor beta chains from the same sample are listed, as sequenced in a study of metastatic and nonmetastatic thyroid tumors. Every patient underwent thyroid surgery untreated. Using MiXCR, TCRdb reanalyzed the PCR reads. The sample has just over 40,000 clones; roughly 11% are singletons. Sequenced input: blood. These TCRs come from a female donor with papillary thyroid cancer or a benign thyroid nodule (not recorded which). Some clones in this sample may be carry-over from other donors' samples.

Only a few counts were recorded for this clone. V usage is TRBV6-5 and J usage is TRBJ2-2; 8 bases line up with TRBD2. The V segment lost 0 bases and the J segment 0 bases; nucleotides outside the gene matches: 0. The CDR3 runs to 16 residues. Germline CDR1 MNHEY, CDR2 SVGAGI. The CDR3 is CASSYSGLANTGELFF. DNA of the CDR3: TGTGCCAGCAGTTACTCGGGACTAGCGAACACCGGGGAGCTGTTTTTT.

Ten or more counts support this clone. This may come from a read error, since a much larger clone is one base off. CDR3: CASSEALGRRPEQFF. CDR3 DNA: TGTGCCAGCAGTGAAGCGCTCGGGAGAAGACCTGAGCAGTTCTTC. This chain uses TRBV2 with TRBJ2-1, with D possibly matching TRBD2 (6 bases). V was shortened by 0 bases and J by 9 bases, with 15 bases between the two germline ends. This CDR3 contains 15 residues. Per the germline V gene, CDR1 is SNHLY and CDR2 is FYNNEI.

This clone was counted between two and nine times. The genes are TRBV6-2 or TRBV6-3 and TRBJ1-2; D unclear. V was shortened by 2 bases and J by 0 bases, with 10 bases between the two germline ends. Germline CDR1 reads MNHEY; CDR2 reads SVGEGT. This CDR3 is built from 15 residues. CDR3 bases: TGTGCCAGCAGTTACGGGCAGGTTACTAACTATGGCTACACCTTC. Its translation: CASSYGQVTNYGYTF.

This clone was seen ten or more times. J is TRBJ1-5 and V is TRBV28, with TRBD1 matching over 7 bases. The CDR3 extends over 17 amino acids. Germline V gene lookup returns CDR1 MDHEN and CDR2 SYDVKM. The trim removed 4 bases at V and 0 bases at J, leaving 9 bases unmatched. The DNA for the CDR3 is TGTGCCAGCAGTTCGCCCCGGGACAGCTATAGCAATCAGCCCCAGCATTTT. Translation: CASSSPRDSYSNQPQHF.

The chain uses TRBV2 and TRBJ2-7, with TRBD1 matching over 7 bases. The V gene's germline CDR1 is SNHLY and CDR2 FYNNEI. V shed 4 bases and J 2 bases; nucleotides not matched to a gene: 8. The CDR3 is 15 residues long. The CDR3 sequence is CASSVIQGLAYEQYF. As DNA, the CDR3 is TGTGCCAGCAGTGTAATACAGGGGTTGGCCTACGAGCAGTACTTC.

This chain uses TRBV4-2 with TRBJ2-6; no firm D call. V was cut by 10 bases and J by 3 bases, with 25 bases left in between. CDR3 length: 18 residues. Germline V lookup: CDR1 LGHNA, CDR2 YNFKEQ. CDR3 nucleotide sequence: TGTGCCAACGAGATGTGGTTCACCCGATGGGGTGGGGCCAACGTCCTGACTTTC. Translating gives CANEMWFTRWGGANVLTF.

This clone was counted ten times or more. The identical CDR3 is also encoded by other nucleotide sequences in the sample. The chain carries TRBV7-6 and TRBJ2-1, with TRBD2 matching over 7 bases. Trimming took 1 base from V and 3 from J; bases not matched to a gene: 6. In germline, CDR1 is SGHVS, CDR2 FNYEAQ. CDR3 length: 16 residues. The CDR3 DNA reads as TGTGCCAGCAGCTTAGAGTTCGGGGACTACTACAATGAGCAGTTCTTC. This codes for CASSLEFGDYYNEQFF. The full variable domain, in which reference TRBV7-6 and TRBJ2-1 provide the parts outside the CDR3, is GAGVSQSPRYKVTKRGQDVALRCDPISGHVSLYWYRQALGQGPEFLTYFNYEAQQDKSGLPNDRFSAERPEGSISTLTIQRTEQRDSAMYRCASSLEFGDYYNEQFFGPGTRLTVL.

This clone was observed many times. The chain links TRBV18 to TRBJ2-7; D not certain. V shed 3 bases and J shed 9 bases, with 15 bases lying between them. Germline CDR1 reads KGHSH; CDR2 reads LQKENI. The CDR3 contains 13 residues. The CDR3 DNA sequence: TGTGCCAGCTCACCGGCTAAAACTCTGGGGCAGTACTTC. It encodes CASSPAKTLGQYF.

The table lists this clone with many counts. The same CDR3 arises from other DNA sequences in this sample as well. The J gene is TRBJ2-5, the V gene TRBV20-1; D call uncertain. Germline values: CDR1 DFQATT, CDR2 SNEGSKA (reference sequence). The V gene lost 3 bases and the J gene lost 7 bases, with 15 bases spanning the gap. The CDR3 has 13 amino acids. CDR3 DNA sequence: TGCAGTGCTAGTAAATTGGGAATTGGGACCCAGTACTTC. It translates to CSASKLGIGTQYF.